The present TCR beta chain was sequenced within a study of blood T cells in healthy people across ages. Together with a sample-barcoded 5' primer, a J-beta primer mix was included in a second PCR lasting about 6 to 11 cycles. A 12-random-nucleotide template-switch adaptor tagged each cDNA molecule. Individual samples furnished no less than 2.5 million CDR3-containing paired-end reads apiece. One entry per CDR3 protein results from TCRdb running MiXCR on the 5' RACE reads. The sample lists about 1.8 million distinct CDR3 sequences; around half were seen once. After removal of 5 bases from V and 4 bases from J, the junction contained 10 bases not matched to a gene. The CDR3 consists of 16 residues. Germline CDR1 MNHEY, CDR2 SVGAGI. Of note for this clonotype: What it binds is not known.

Study results and limitations: Among long-lived donors, naive CD4+ cells were more numerous and diversity higher than in aged donors. In older individuals, TCR beta diversity per million T cells was lower, falling roughly linearly with age.

The source of this sequence is a woman aged 40 to 50 in good health. What was sequenced was blood. This chain joins TRBV6-5 and TRBJ2-7; TRBD1 matches at 11 bases. CDR3 sequence (DNA): TGTGCCAGCAGTAGAGGGGGGACAGGGGGAACATACGAGCAGTACTTC. It translates to CASSRGGTGGTYEQYF.